The clone carrying this T cell receptor (beta chain) was counted only a few times. Antigen specificity is unknown. The data are from a study of identical twins. Whole-study findings and limits: There were fewer insertions in abundant cord blood beta clonotypes, but memory repertoires showed no such pattern. The authors drew conclusions from cross-sectional statistical analysis rather than following the same donors.

One entry per CDR3 protein, called by TCRdb with MiXCR from the 5' RACE reads. This sample has approximately 670,000 distinct CDR3 sequences, with approximately 6% found just once. V was cut by 6 bases and J by 5 bases, with 16 bases left in between. CDR3 length: 13 amino acids. Germline CDR1 SQVTM, CDR2 ANQGSEA. The chain joins TRBV29-1 to TRBJ2-5; TRBD2 is a possible D gene (5 bases). The sequenced material came from naive T cells sorted from blood. The clonotype comes from a man younger than 35 in good health. The CDR3 nucleotides read TGCAGCGTCGCCAAAGCGGTGGGTGAGACCCAGTACTTC. It is translated as CSVAKAVGETQYF.